Below are 11 T cell receptor beta chains sequenced from a single sample in a study of T cells of healthy individuals. TCRdb fed the 5' RACE reads into MiXCR, producing one record per CDR3 protein. Of around 63,000 distinct CDR3 sequences in the sample, around 16% were seen once. The receptors originated from a human donor in good health.

The CDR3 sequence: CASSYGQTNEQFF. The CDR3 DNA reads as TGTGCCAGCAGTTACGGCCAGACCAATGAGCAGTTCTTC. V usage is TRBV6-5 and J usage is TRBJ2-1; D gene unclear. Trimming cost V 2 bases and J 6 bases, with 8 bases left between them. This CDR3 comprises 13 residues. The V gene's germline CDR1 is MNHEY and CDR2 SVGAGI.

This clonotype was recorded a few times. The rearrangement joins TRBV9 to TRBJ2-1; 11 bases fit TRBD2. Germline CDR1 is SGDLS and CDR2 is YYNGEE. V lost 3 bases and J lost 5; bases outside the gene matches: 4. This CDR3 region has 15 residues. For the CDR3, the DNA is TGTGCCAGCAGCGCCGGGACTAGCGGAAACAATGAGCAGTTCTTC. Amino acid sequence: CASSAGTSGNNEQFF.

Turning to this clonotype: With a much larger clone just one base away, this may be a read error. The chain couples TRBV4-3 to TRBJ1-6; TRBD1 aligns across 7 bases. CDR1 and CDR2 from the germline V gene are LGHNA and YSLEER. This CDR3 comprises 16 residues. CDR3 in DNA: TGCGCCAGCAGCCAAGATCAAACAGGGGTAGGGTCACACCTCCACTTT. Protein sequence: CASSQDQTGVGSHLHF.

This clonotype was observed a handful of times. This sequence joins TRBV5-6 and TRBJ1-5; TRBD1 might be the D (5 bases). The germline CDR1 and CDR2 sequences are SGHDT and YYEEEE. V was trimmed by 4 bases and J by 2 bases, leaving 13 bases between them. The CDR3 totals 15 residues. The CDR3 DNA reads as TGTGCCAGCAGCCTAACAGGTTATGGCAATCAGCCCCAGCATTTT. Encoded protein: CASSLTGYGNQPQHF.

The chain is built from TRBV28 and TRBJ1-6; no clear D. This CDR3 is built from 12 residues. Germline V CDR1 and CDR2: MDHEN, SYDVKM. The V gene lost 7 bases and the J gene lost 8 bases, with 9 bases spanning the gap. CDR3 DNA: TGTGCCAGCAAAATAAGGGATTCACCCCTCCACTTT. Protein: CASKIRDSPLHF. Using reference TRBV28 and TRBJ1-6 for the parts outside the CDR3, the full variable domain is DVKVTQSSRYLVKRTGEKVFLECVQDMDHENMFWYRQDPGLGLRLIYFSYDVKMKEKGDIPEGYSVSREKKERFSLILESASTNQTSMYLCASKIRDSPLHFGNGTRLTVT.

This clonotype turned up a few times. This chain joins TRBV18 and TRBJ2-4, with D unresolved. The CDR3 runs to 15 residues. V dropped 0 bases and J dropped 6 bases, with 12 bases sitting between them. The germline CDR1 and CDR2 sequences are KGHSH and LQKENI. For the CDR3, the DNA is TGTGCCAGCTCACCACCGGCGGTCCCAGGAAACATTCAGTACTTC. Amino acid sequence: CASSPPAVPGNIQYF.

This clonotype was seen ten or more times. This chain uses TRBV4-2 with TRBJ2-5; D might be TRBD2 (6 bases). In germline, CDR1 is LGHNA, CDR2 YNFKEQ. This CDR3 is 13 amino acids long. Trimming cost V 1 base and J 6 bases, with 9 bases left between them. The CDR3 region is CASSQAGVKTQYF. The CDR3 nucleotides read TGTGCCAGCAGCCAAGCGGGAGTTAAGACCCAGTACTTC.

This clonotype appeared a few times. V usage is TRBV4-1 and J usage is TRBJ1-5; D call uncertain. This CDR3 has 15 amino acids. Germline V lookup: CDR1 MGHRA, CDR2 YSYEKL. V lost 1 base to trimming and J lost 9 bases, with 16 bases between them. CDR3 DNA: TGCGCCAGCAGCCAAGCCCCCCCTCCGTTATCGCCCCAGCATTTT. This gives the protein CASSQAPPPLSPQHF.

V usage is TRBV20-1 and J usage is TRBJ1-4, with D possibly TRBD1 on 6 matching bases. Trimming took off 4 bases at V and 0 bases at J, with 15 bases between the two ends. Per germline, CDR1 DFQATT and CDR2 SNEGSKA (reference sequence). This CDR3 comprises 16 residues. The DNA for the CDR3 is TGCAGTGCTATCCCTCGGGGGGCCGCAACTAATGAAAAACTGTTTTTT. It codes for CSAIPRGAATNEKLFF.

This clonotype was observed a handful of times. V is TRBV10-3 and J is TRBJ1-1; 8 nucleotides align to TRBD1. V shed 11 bases, J shed 7 bases, and the junction held 12 bases outside the gene matches. Germline CDR1 reads ENHRY; CDR2 reads SYGVKD. The CDR3 sequence is 13 residues long. DNA for the CDR3: TGTGCCTCCTGGACAGGGATTGGTAATGAAGCTTTCTTT. It is translated as CASWTGIGNEAFF.

The chain combines TRBV12-3 or TRBV12-4 with TRBJ1-1; the D gene is possibly TRBD1 (5 bases). CDR3 length: 17 residues. V shed 3 bases and J shed 1 base, with 18 bases lying between them. The CDR3 here is CASSFGGGPRGNTEAFF. The CDR3 DNA reads as TGTGCCAGCAGTTTTGGGGGAGGGCCAAGAGGGAACACTGAAGCTTTCTTT.